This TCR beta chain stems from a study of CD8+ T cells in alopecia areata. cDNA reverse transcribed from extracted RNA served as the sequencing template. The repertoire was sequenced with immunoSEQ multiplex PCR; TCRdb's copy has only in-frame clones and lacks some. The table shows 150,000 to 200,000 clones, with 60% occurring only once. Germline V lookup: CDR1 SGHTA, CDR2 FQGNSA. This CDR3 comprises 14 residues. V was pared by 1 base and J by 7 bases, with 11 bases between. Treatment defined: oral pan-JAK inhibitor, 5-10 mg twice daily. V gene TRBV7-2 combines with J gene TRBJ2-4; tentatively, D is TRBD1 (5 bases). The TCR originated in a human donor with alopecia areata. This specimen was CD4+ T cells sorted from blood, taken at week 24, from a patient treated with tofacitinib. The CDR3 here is CASSLDDRQNIQYF. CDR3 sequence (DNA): TGTGCCAGCAGCTTAGATGACAGACAGAACATTCAGTACTTC.